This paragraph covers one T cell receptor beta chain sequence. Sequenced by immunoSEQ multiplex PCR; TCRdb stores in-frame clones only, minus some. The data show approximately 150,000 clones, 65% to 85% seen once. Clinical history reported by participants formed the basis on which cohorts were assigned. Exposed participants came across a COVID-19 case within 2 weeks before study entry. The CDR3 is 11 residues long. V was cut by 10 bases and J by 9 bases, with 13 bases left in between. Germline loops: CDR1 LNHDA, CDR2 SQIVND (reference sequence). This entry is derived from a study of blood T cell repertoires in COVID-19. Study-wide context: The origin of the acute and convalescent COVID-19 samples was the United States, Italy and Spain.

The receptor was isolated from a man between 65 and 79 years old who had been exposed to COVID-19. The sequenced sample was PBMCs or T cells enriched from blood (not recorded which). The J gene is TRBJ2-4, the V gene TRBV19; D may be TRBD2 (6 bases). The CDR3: CATHVGGIQYF. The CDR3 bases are TGTGCCACACACGTCGGGGGCATTCAGTACTTC.